These T cell receptor beta chains were read from a single sample in a study of radiotherapy plus CTLA-4 blockade in lung cancer. The table came from immunoSEQ multiplex PCR; TCRdb's copy has only in-frame clones and leaves some out. The sample includes 75,000 to 95,000 clones, around 80% of them seen just once. The sequencing used peripheral blood, collected from a patient treated with radiotherapy plus ipilimumab. The receptor set was obtained from a human donor with non-small cell lung cancer that progressed on radiotherapy plus ipilimumab. Each CDR3 is given with its conserved first and last residue. Fields, in order: J gene, D gene, V gene, clone size, CDR3 DNA, CDR3 protein. D genes are given only for firm matches. A clone size is listed for some rows: how often the clone was seen (once, few, many), or a class if it is expanded.

j_gene: TRBJ2-1
d_gene: TRBD1
v_gene: TRBV11-2
abundance: NA
CDR3nt: TGTGCCAGCAGCCAGGACAGGGTATACAATGAGCAGTTCTTC
CDR3aa: CASSQDRVYNEQFF

j_gene: TRBJ2-7
d_gene: NA
v_gene: TRBV19
abundance: few
CDR3nt: TGTGCCAGCGCAGTTACCTCCTCCTACGAGCAGTACTTC
CDR3aa: CASAVTSSYEQYF

j_gene: TRBJ2-3
d_gene: NA
v_gene: TRBV28
abundance: once
CDR3nt: TGTGCCAGCAGTTTAGTCAGGAGCGGCACAGATACGCAGTATTTT
CDR3aa: CASSLVRSGTDTQYF

j_gene: TRBJ2-1
d_gene: TRBD1
v_gene: TRBV4-1
abundance: NA
CDR3nt: TGCGCCAGCAGCCAAGAGGGACAGCGTCAGCAGTTCTTC
CDR3aa: CASSQEGQRQQFF

j_gene: TRBJ2-3
d_gene: TRBD2
v_gene: TRBV5-4
abundance: NA
CDR3nt: TGTGCCAGCAGCCGAGCGGGACTTTCAGATACGCAGTATTTT
CDR3aa: CASSRAGLSDTQYF

j_gene: TRBJ2-1
d_gene: TRBD2
v_gene: TRBV29-1
abundance: NA
CDR3nt: TGCAGCGCATCACGTCCTAGCGGGAGTAATGAGCAGTTCTTC
CDR3aa: CSASRPSGSNEQFF

j_gene: TRBJ2-1
d_gene: TRBD2
v_gene: TRBV25-1
abundance: once
CDR3nt: TGTGCCACCAAGGCGACTAGCGGGTTCTCCTACAATGAGCAGTTCTTC
CDR3aa: CATKATSGFSYNEQFF

j_gene: TRBJ1-4
d_gene: NA
v_gene: TRBV7-9
abundance: NA
CDR3nt: TGTGCCAGCAGCTTATGGTCGGCGGCGGGAGATGAAAAACTGTTTTTT
CDR3aa: CASSLWSAAGDEKLFF

j_gene: TRBJ1-5
d_gene: NA
v_gene: TRBV28
abundance: NA
CDR3nt: TGTGCCAGCAGCTCCAAAGGGGACAATCAGCCCCAGCATTTT
CDR3aa: CASSSKGDNQPQHF

j_gene: TRBJ2-6
d_gene: TRBD2
v_gene: TRBV5-1
abundance: NA
CDR3nt: TGCGCCAGCAGCTTGGCCCGGCTGGGGGGGGCTGGGGCCAACGTCCTGACTTTC
CDR3aa: CASSLARLGGAGANVLTF

j_gene: TRBJ1-4
d_gene: TRBD1
v_gene: TRBV27
abundance: once
CDR3nt: TGTGCCAGACCCCTATCGACAGGGGGGTATGAAAAACTGTTTTTT
CDR3aa: CARPLSTGGYEKLFF

j_gene: TRBJ2-7
d_gene: TRBD2
v_gene: TRBV7-2
abundance: NA
CDR3nt: TGTGCCAGCAGCGCTAGGAGCGGGAGCCACGAGCAGTACTTC
CDR3aa: CASSARSGSHEQYF

j_gene: TRBJ2-7
d_gene: TRBD1
v_gene: TRBV10-1
abundance: NA
CDR3nt: TGCACCAGCAGTGGAGCAGGGGGCTACGAGCAGTACTTC
CDR3aa: CTSSGAGGYEQYF

j_gene: TRBJ1-1
d_gene: NA
v_gene: TRBV6-5
abundance: once
CDR3nt: TGTGCCAGCAGTCCTGCCGGGAACACTGAAGCTTTCTTT
CDR3aa: CASSPAGNTEAFF

j_gene: TRBJ2-7
d_gene: NA
v_gene: TRBV30
abundance: NA
CDR3nt: TGTGCCTGGAGTGTATCGCGGGGGCTCTACGAGCAGTACTTC
CDR3aa: CAWSVSRGLYEQYF

j_gene: TRBJ2-2
d_gene: NA
v_gene: TRBV27
abundance: once
CDR3nt: TGTGCCAGCAGTTTTGGGGGGACCGGGGAGCTGTTTTTT
CDR3aa: CASSFGGTGELFF

j_gene: TRBJ1-4
d_gene: NA
v_gene: TRBV27
abundance: NA
CDR3nt: TGTGCCAGCAGTTTTCATCCCGGGGTAGATAATGAAAAACTGTTTTTT
CDR3aa: CASSFHPGVDNEKLFF

j_gene: TRBJ2-7
d_gene: TRBD2
v_gene: TRBV7-8
abundance: many
CDR3nt: TGTGCCAGCAGCTTAGCCCTAGCGGGGATGGGCTACGAGCAGTACTTC
CDR3aa: CASSLALAGMGYEQYF

j_gene: TRBJ1-4
d_gene: NA
v_gene: TRBV7-8
abundance: NA
CDR3nt: TGTGCCAGCAGCTTAGTCGTCGGGGAGTGGGCAAAACTGTTTTTT
CDR3aa: CASSLVVGEWAKLFF

j_gene: TRBJ1-5
d_gene: NA
v_gene: TRBV5-1
abundance: NA
CDR3nt: TGCGCCAGCAGCTTGGGACCTCCGAGGGGAGGGAGCAATCAGCCCCAGCATTTT
CDR3aa: CASSLGPPRGGSNQPQHF

j_gene: TRBJ2-1
d_gene: NA
v_gene: TRBV11-2
abundance: NA
CDR3nt: TGTGCCAGCAGCACCCAACGGGACCATTCCTACAATGAGCAGTTCTTC
CDR3aa: CASSTQRDHSYNEQFF

j_gene: TRBJ1-2
d_gene: TRBD1
v_gene: TRBV30
abundance: once
CDR3nt: TGTGCCTGGAGGGAGACCGGGACAGGGATATATGGCGGCTACACCTTC
CDR3aa: CAWRETGTGIYGGYTF

j_gene: TRBJ1-1
d_gene: TRBD1
v_gene: TRBV29-1
abundance: NA
CDR3nt: TGCAGCGGCGGGACAGGGAGATCAAACACTGAAGCTTTCTTT
CDR3aa: CSGGTGRSNTEAFF

j_gene: TRBJ1-5
d_gene: TRBD1
v_gene: TRBV9
abundance: NA
CDR3nt: TGTGCCAGCAGCGAGGACAGGGAGTATCAGCCCCAGCATTTT
CDR3aa: CASSEDREYQPQHF

j_gene: TRBJ2-2
d_gene: TRBD1
v_gene: TRBV7-3
abundance: NA
CDR3nt: TGTGCCAGCAGCTGGGAGGCCGGGACAGGGACGAACACCGGGGAGCTGTTTTTT
CDR3aa: CASSWEAGTGTNTGELFF

j_gene: TRBJ1-2
d_gene: NA
v_gene: TRBV19
abundance: NA
CDR3nt: TGTGCCAGTAGTATAGAAGGGACGGACCCCTATGGCTACACCTTC
CDR3aa: CASSIEGTDPYGYTF

j_gene: TRBJ2-1
d_gene: NA
v_gene: TRBV5-5
abundance: NA
CDR3nt: TGTGCCAGCAGCTTGGGTGCCAGGGACAATGAGCAGTTCTTC
CDR3aa: CASSLGARDNEQFF

j_gene: TRBJ2-1
d_gene: TRBD2
v_gene: TRBV5-1
abundance: NA
CDR3nt: TGCGCCAGCAGCTGGACTAGCGGGAGGGCCTCGGATGAGCAGTTCTTC
CDR3aa: CASSWTSGRASDEQFF

j_gene: TRBJ2-1
d_gene: NA
v_gene: TRBV9
abundance: NA
CDR3nt: TGTGCCAGCAGCGTCTGGGGGTCCTACAATGAGCAGTTCTTC
CDR3aa: CASSVWGSYNEQFF

j_gene: TRBJ2-1
d_gene: NA
v_gene: TRBV5-6
abundance: NA
CDR3nt: TGTGCCAGCAGCTTGGGGAGTAGCTCCTACAATGAGCAGTTCTTC
CDR3aa: CASSLGSSSYNEQFF

j_gene: TRBJ1-5
d_gene: TRBD1
v_gene: TRBV6-5
abundance: NA
CDR3nt: TGTGCCAGCAGCAGAACAGGGGATGGGTTTCAGCCCCAGCATTTT
CDR3aa: CASSRTGDGFQPQHF

j_gene: TRBJ1-4
d_gene: NA
v_gene: TRBV18
abundance: NA
CDR3nt: TGTGCCAGCCGGCAGGGAACTAATGAAAAACTGTTTTTT
CDR3aa: CASRQGTNEKLFF

j_gene: TRBJ2-1
d_gene: TRBD2
v_gene: TRBV27
abundance: NA
CDR3nt: TGTGCCAGCAAGATAGCGGGAGTTCAGAGCAATGAGCAGTTCTTC
CDR3aa: CASKIAGVQSNEQFF

j_gene: TRBJ2-1
d_gene: NA
v_gene: TRBV10-3
abundance: NA
CDR3nt: TGTGCCCTTGGCGGACAAAATGAGCAGTTCTTC
CDR3aa: CALGGQNEQFF

j_gene: TRBJ2-5
d_gene: NA
v_gene: TRBV7-9
abundance: NA
CDR3nt: TGTGCCAGCAGCTTAGCCGTTGGAATAGGAGGGGGCGAGACCCAGTACTTC
CDR3aa: CASSLAVGIGGGETQYF

j_gene: TRBJ2-3
d_gene: TRBD2
v_gene: TRBV27
abundance: NA
CDR3nt: TGTGCCAGCAGTTTCGCAGCGGGAATCACAGATACGCAGTATTTT
CDR3aa: CASSFAAGITDTQYF

j_gene: TRBJ2-3
d_gene: NA
v_gene: TRBV7-3
abundance: NA
CDR3nt: TGTGCCAGCAGCTTAGAGGCAGCCTACACAGATACGCAGTATTTT
CDR3aa: CASSLEAAYTDTQYF

j_gene: TRBJ2-3
d_gene: NA
v_gene: TRBV6-1
abundance: NA
CDR3nt: TGTGCCAGCCCTTTCAAGGATACGCAGTATTTT
CDR3aa: CASPFKDTQYF

j_gene: TRBJ2-1
d_gene: TRBD2
v_gene: TRBV5-1
abundance: NA
CDR3nt: TGCGCCAGCAGCCTAATAGCGGGAGCGGCCTACAATGAGCAGTTCTTC
CDR3aa: CASSLIAGAAYNEQFF

j_gene: TRBJ2-3
d_gene: TRBD2
v_gene: TRBV11-2
abundance: NA
CDR3nt: TGTGCCAGCAGCCGGACTAGCGGGGGTAGCACAGATACGCAGTATTTT
CDR3aa: CASSRTSGGSTDTQYF

j_gene: TRBJ2-3
d_gene: TRBD1
v_gene: TRBV27
abundance: NA
CDR3nt: TGTGCCAGCAGTTTCGGGACAGGGTCGACAGATACGCAGTATTTT
CDR3aa: CASSFGTGSTDTQYF

j_gene: TRBJ2-1
d_gene: NA
v_gene: TRBV9
abundance: NA
CDR3nt: TGTGCCATCCCTGAAGGGCAGTTCTTC
CDR3aa: CAIPEGQFF